This TCR beta chain was recovered during a study of Graves' ophthalmopathy and Graves' hyperthyroidism. This clonotype has at least ten counts. Germline V gives CDR1 SQVTM, CDR2 ANQGSEA. CDR3 length: 15 amino acids. With 7 bases clipped from V and 5 bases from J, the junction kept 14 bases outside the gene matches. Scientists amplified the TCR beta CDR3 regions from RNA transcripts. An opening RT-PCR round employed HTBI primers and preceded a second-round multiplex PCR. TCRdb independently ran MiXCR on the multiplex PCR reads; one entry per CDR3 protein. The sample gives about 500,000 distinct CDR3 sequences, approximately 15% of which show up once; roughly 9.8% is in the top ten.

The rearrangement joins TRBV29-1 to TRBJ2-5; 9 positions agree with TRBD1. The material sequenced was blood. The sequence came from a woman aged 25 to 45 with Graves' ophthalmopathy. DNA for the CDR3: TGCAGCGCACTACAGACAGGGGGTTGGAGGGAGACCCAGTACTTC. The encoded protein is CSALQTGGWRETQYF. Full variable domain (outside the CDR3, taken from reference TRBV29-1 and TRBJ2-5): SAVISQKPSRDICQRGTSLTIQCQVDSQVTMMFWYRQQPGQSLTLIATANQGSEATYESGFVIDKFPISRPNLTFSTLTVSNMSPEDSSIYLCSALQTGGWRETQYFGPGTRLLVL.